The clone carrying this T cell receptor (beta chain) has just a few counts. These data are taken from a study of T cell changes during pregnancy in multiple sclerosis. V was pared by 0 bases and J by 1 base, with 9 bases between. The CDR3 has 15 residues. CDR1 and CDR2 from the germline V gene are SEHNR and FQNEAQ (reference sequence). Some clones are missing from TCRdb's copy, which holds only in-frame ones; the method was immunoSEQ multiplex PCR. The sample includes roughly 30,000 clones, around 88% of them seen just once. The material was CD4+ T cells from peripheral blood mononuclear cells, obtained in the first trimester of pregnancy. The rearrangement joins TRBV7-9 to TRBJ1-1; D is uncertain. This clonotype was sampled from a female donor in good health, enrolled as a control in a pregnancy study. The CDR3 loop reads CASSLAPVANTEAFF. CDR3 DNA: TGTGCCAGCAGCTTAGCGCCAGTAGCGAACACTGAAGCTTTCTTT.